Here is one T cell receptor beta chain with its context. Its specificity is not known. Mismatch with germline at one junction end may stem from a read error. The data were taken from a study of cytomegalovirus exposure and HLA in healthy donors. Study outcomes and limitations: The records held CMV serostatus as the only immune exposure information.

The CDR3 is 15 amino acids. The germline V gene has CDR1 MNHNS and CDR2 SASEGT. Both 60 Vbeta primers and 13 Jbeta primers went into the PCR. Here immunoSEQ multiplex PCR was the method, and the copy in TCRdb shows in-frame clones only, minus some. The table lists 85,000 to 130,000 clones, around three quarters of them singletons. The chain has TRBV6-1 and TRBJ2-4, with 12 nucleotides matching TRBD1. The specimen was PBMCs. The clonotype originates from a female donor in good health and CMV-seropositive. This CDR3 is CASSPGTGGRNSQYF. The CDR3 DNA reads TGTGCCAGCAGCCCCGGGACAGGGGGCCGGAACAGTCAGTACTTC.